Listed below are T cell receptor beta chains from one sample, sequenced in a study of blood T cells in healthy people across ages. TCRdb re-called the 5' RACE reads with MiXCR, one entry per CDR3 protein. Of under 2,000,000 distinct CDR3 sequences listed, around half are singletons. Sequences were obtained from blood. The source is a middle-aged woman in good health. The CDR3 runs from the conserved cysteine through the conserved F or W. Fields, in order: D gene, J gene, V gene, clone size, CDR3 protein, CDR3 DNA. The D gene is left open where the match is weak. Clone size is shown for a subset of rows, as once, few, many or a class of expanded clone.

>-|TRBJ1-2|TRBV27|few
CASSHTQGDGGYTF
TGTGCCAGCAGTCACACACAGGGTGACGGAGGCTACACCTTC
>-|TRBJ1-1|TRBV5-6|-
CASSFRNMNTEAFF
TGTGCCAGCAGCTTTCGGAACATGAACACTGAAGCTTTCTTT
>TRBD1|TRBJ1-5|TRBV20-1|-
CSGFQGELGQPQHF
TGCAGTGGGTTTCAGGGGGAACTGGGTCAGCCCCAGCATTTT
>-|TRBJ2-7|TRBV27|-
CASSFRAPGDEQYF
TGTGCCAGCAGTTTCAGGGCACCCGGGGACGAGCAGTACTTC
>-|TRBJ1-2|TRBV5-6|-
CASSQSRRYGYTF
TGTGCCAGCAGCCAAAGCCGCAGGTATGGCTACACCTTC
>-|TRBJ2-7|TRBV15|few
CATSWTKVSEQYF
TGTGCCACCAGCTGGACGAAGGTTAGCGAGCAGTACTTC
>TRBD1|TRBJ2-3|TRBV28|-
CASSLGVLDRGLADTQYF
TGTGCCAGCAGTTTAGGAGTTCTGGACAGGGGGCTTGCAGATACGCAGTATTTT
>TRBD2|TRBJ2-7|TRBV7-9|-
CASRRGLEYEQYF
TGTGCCAGCAGGCGCGGACTAGAATACGAGCAGTACTTC
>TRBD1|TRBJ1-4|TRBV12-3/TRBV12-4|few
CASSWRTGTNEKLFF
TGTGCCAGCAGTTGGAGGACAGGGACAAATGAAAAACTGTTTTTT
>-|TRBJ2-5|TRBV21-1|-
CASSPDFGSGSHETQYF
-
>-|TRBJ2-1|TRBV28|-
CASTPDRVNNEQFF
TGTGCCAGCACACCGGATAGGGTAAACAATGAGCAGTTCTTC
>-|TRBJ2-3|TRBV6-1|-
CASSEGQHPTDTQYF
TGTGCCAGCAGTGAAGGGCAGCACCCCACAGATACGCAGTATTTT
>TRBD2|TRBJ2-2|TRBV20-1|once
CSARDGTSGRRGELFF
TGCAGTGCTAGAGACGGGACTAGCGGGAGAAGGGGGGAGCTGTTTTTT